A single sample gave rise to the 20 T cell receptor beta chains below, sequenced in a study of cytomegalovirus exposure and HLA in healthy donors. The study ran its PCR with 60 Vbeta and 13 Jbeta primers. TCRdb's table, derived via immunoSEQ multiplex PCR, lists solely in-frame clones and lacks some. This table has roughly 130,000 clones, roughly 70% appearing once. Sequenced: PBMCs. These receptor sequences come from a woman aged 40 to 49 in good health and CMV-seropositive.

The genes are TRBV5-8 and TRBJ2-5; maybe TRBD1 (6 bases). V shed 2 bases and J shed 0 bases, with 14 bases lying between them. The CDR3 contains 16 residues. The germline gives CDR1 SGHTS, CDR2 YDEGEE. CDR3 sequence reads: CASSFSGAKNQETQYF. DNA for the CDR3: TGTGCCAGCAGCTTCTCAGGGGCCAAAAACCAAGAGACCCAGTACTTC.

This clone was seen only a few times. The V call is TRBV6-5, the J call TRBJ2-3; tentative D call: TRBD2 (6 bases). V dropped 3 bases and J dropped 2 bases, with 12 bases sitting between them. CDR3 size: 15 residues. In germline, CDR1 is MNHEY, CDR2 SVGAGI. CDR3 bases: TGTGCCAGCAGTTATGGGGGGTCGGACACAGATACGCAGTATTTT. Translating it yields CASSYGGSDTDTQYF.

The chain recombines TRBV30 with TRBJ1-1; D not certain. Trimming removed 3 bases at V and 2 bases at J, with 13 bases between. The CDR3 length is 14 residues. CDR1 and CDR2 from the germline V gene are GTSNPN and SVGIG (reference sequence). CDR3 bases: TGTGCCTGGAGATCGGGGTTACCTAACACTGAAGCTTTCTTT. Translation: CAWRSGLPNTEAFF.

The table lists this clone with a count of one. The chain has TRBV4-1 and TRBJ2-2; 9 bases fit TRBD2. The CDR3 has 15 amino acids. The germline V gene encodes CDR1 MGHRA and CDR2 YSYEKL. The V and J ends lost 4 bases and 6 bases, in that order; junction bases with no gene match: 6. DNA for the CDR3: TGCGCCAGCAGCCCAGGACTAGCGCGATCCGGGGAGCTGTTTTTT. This translates into CASSPGLARSGELFF.

About this clone itself: The junction departs from the called germline gene at one end, perhaps through a read error. The identical CDR3 is also encoded by other nucleotide sequences in the sample. This chain connects TRBV19 to TRBJ1-2; the D gene is possibly TRBD1 (5 bases). Germline lookup yields CDR1 LNHDA and CDR2 SQIVND (reference sequence). The CDR3 length is 15 residues. The CDR3 DNA follows: TGTGCCAGTAGTATAGAATTACAGGTCAACGATGGCTACACTTTC. Translated, it gives CASSIELQVNDGYTF.

This clone came up a few times. V usage is TRBV2 and J usage is TRBJ1-1; D gene ambiguous. This CDR3 spans 13 amino acids. Germline loops: CDR1 SNHLY, CDR2 FYNNEI. V was pared by 5 bases and J by 5 bases, with 12 bases between. The CDR3 here is CASSPTENTEAFF. CDR3 DNA sequence: TGTGCCAGCAGTCCGACTGAGAATACTGAAGCTTTCTTT. Looking up the rest from reference TRBV2 and TRBJ1-1 gives the full variable domain: EPEVTQTPSHQVTQMGQEVILRCVPISNHLYFYWYRQILGQKVEFLVSFYNNEISEKSEIFDDQFSVERPDGSNFTLKIRSTKLEDSAMYFCASSPTENTEAFFGQGTRLTVV.

This rearrangement joins TRBV27 to TRBJ1-6; TRBD1 might be the D (5 bases). The V end lost 7 bases, the J end lost 7 bases, and 17 bases lay between the germline ends. CDR1 is MNHEY, CDR2 SMNVEV, per germline (reference sequence). This CDR3 has 15 amino acids. The CDR3 bases are TGTGCCAGCAAGGCCCTTGACAGTGGCAATTCACCCCTCCACTTT. This encodes CASKALDSGNSPLHF.

This clone showed up just a few times. This sequence joins TRBV28 and TRBJ1-5; 11 nucleotides align to TRBD1. CDR3 size: 15 residues. From germline, CDR1 is MDHEN and CDR2 SYDVKM. Unmatched junction bases numbered 10, after V lost 6 bases and J lost 9 bases. The CDR3 spells CASSLGQGVQRPQHF. CDR3 DNA sequence: TGTGCCAGCAGCCTGGGACAGGGGGTACAAAGGCCCCAGCATTTT.

This sequence joins TRBV28 and TRBJ1-3; D may be TRBD1 (6 bases). CDR3 length: 16 amino acids. Germline-derived CDR1 and CDR2 are MDHEN and SYDVKM. The V end was cut by 4 bases, the J end by 2 bases, with 15 bases between. The CDR3 DNA reads TGTGCCAGCAGTTCCTCAAGGGGGGGGGCTGGAAACACCATATATTTT. It specifies CASSSSRGGAGNTIYF.

The rearrangement links TRBV2 to TRBJ1-4, with D maybe TRBD1 (5 bases). Between the trimmed V and J ends, which lost 2 bases and 5 bases, there was a span of 12 bases. Germline V gives CDR1 SNHLY, CDR2 FYNNEI. The CDR3 sequence is 15 residues long. The DNA for the CDR3 is TGTGCCAGCAGTGAAATTGATCGACAGAATGAAAAACTGTTTTTT. Translation gives CASSEIDRQNEKLFF.

The J gene is TRBJ2-7, the V gene TRBV10-3, with D tentatively TRBD1 (5 bases). V lost 4 bases to trimming and J lost 3 bases, with 7 bases between them. Germline CDR1 ENHRY, CDR2 SYGVKD. This CDR3 is built from 12 residues. This chain's CDR3 is CAISVDSYEQYF. The CDR3 DNA is TGTGCCATCAGTGTTGACAGCTACGAGCAGTACTTC.

This chain links TRBV9 with TRBJ1-2, with D perhaps matching TRBD1 (6 bases). The germline CDR1 and CDR2 sequences are SGDLS and YYNGEE. With 3 bases removed from V and 0 bases from J, the gap between germline ends came to 15 bases. This CDR3 region has 16 residues. CDR3 sequence: CASSANTGRANYGYTF. DNA of the CDR3: TGTGCCAGCAGCGCTAATACAGGGAGGGCTAACTATGGCTACACCTTC.

The chain couples TRBV28 to TRBJ1-4; no clear D gene. The CDR3 is made up of 12 amino acids. Between the trimmed V and J ends, which lost 5 bases and 7 bases, there was a span of 8 bases. Germline CDR1 and CDR2: MDHEN and SYDVKM. CDR3 nucleotide sequence: TGTGCCAGCAGTGGAGGTGGTGAAAAACTGTTTTTT. Protein sequence: CASSGGGEKLFF.

The chain combines TRBV7-2 with TRBJ2-7; possibly TRBD2 for D (5 bases). The CDR3 totals 13 residues. V was pared by 3 bases and J by 1 base, with 7 bases between. The germline CDR1 and CDR2 sequences are SGHTA and FQGNSA. The CDR3 DNA reads as TGTGCCAGCAGCTTCGGGATATCCTACGAGCAGTACTTC. Translating it yields CASSFGISYEQYF. The whole variable domain, remainder taken from reference TRBV7-2 and TRBJ2-7, is GAGVSQSPSNKVTEKGKDVELRCDPISGHTALYWYRQSLGQGLEFLIYFQGNSAPDKSGLPSDRFSAERTGGSVSTLTIQRTQQEDSAVYLCASSFGISYEQYFGPGTRLTVT.

The chain is built from TRBV23-1 and TRBJ2-4; possible D gene TRBD1, 7 bases. TRBV23-1 is filed as an ORF, its function uncertain. The CDR3 totals 17 residues. The germline V and J ends were trimmed by 2 bases and 8 bases, with 22 bases remaining between them. The CDR3 loop reads CASSQTITGGGGDIQYF. For the CDR3, the DNA is TGCGCCAGCAGTCAAACCATTACAGGAGGGGGCGGTGACATTCAGTACTTC.

The chain has TRBV11-1 and TRBJ2-1, with TRBD2 identical over 10 bases. CDR3 length: 16 residues. Germline V gene lookup returns CDR1 SGHAT and CDR2 FQDESV (reference sequence). Trimming removed 5 bases from V and 13 bases from J; junction bases left unmatched: 17. The DNA for the CDR3 is TGTGCCAGCAGCCAGGCGGCTAGCGGGGGTCTTACAATTCAGTTCTTC. Amino acids: CASSQAASGGLTIQFF.

This clone turned up a few times. The chain uses TRBV7-3 and TRBJ1-6; D call uncertain. This CDR3 spans 12 amino acids. CDR1 SGHTA and CDR2 FQGTGA come from the germline V gene. With 5 bases removed from V and 14 bases from J, the gap between germline ends came to 13 bases. CDR3 nucleotide sequence: TGTGCCAGCAGCCTCACCCCGGGGACCCTCCACTTT. Translated, it gives CASSLTPGTLHF.

J is TRBJ2-7 and V is TRBV5-1, with 7 bases that match TRBD2. Unmatched junction bases numbered 12, after V lost 4 bases and J lost 5 bases. Germline CDR1 is SGHRS and CDR2 is YFSETQ. This CDR3 contains 15 residues. CDR3 protein: CASSPTLGGIHEQYF. CDR3 sequence (DNA): TGCGCCAGCAGCCCTACTCTGGGGGGGATCCACGAGCAGTACTTC.

The V call is TRBV6-4, the J call TRBJ2-1, with 9 bases matching TRBD2. The CDR3 contains 18 residues. Germline CDR1 MRHNA, CDR2 SNTAGT. V was clipped by 8 bases and J by 0 bases; unmatched bases: 14. The CDR3 here is CASGRGSGSTSSYNEQFF. For the CDR3, the DNA is TGTGCCAGCGGGCGTGGTAGCGGGAGTACTAGCTCCTACAATGAGCAGTTCTTC.

This chain connects TRBV20-1 to TRBJ1-2; D gene ambiguous. Germline CDR1 and CDR2: DFQATT and SNEGSKA (reference sequence). The CDR3 has 10 residues. Trimming removed 1 base from V and 7 bases from J, with 4 bases in between. The CDR3 sequence is CSARASGYTF. CDR3 nucleotide sequence: TGCAGTGCTAGAGCCAGTGGCTACACCTTC.